The TCR beta chain under discussion was sequenced for a study of T cells in Graves' hyperthyroidism and ophthalmopathy. Regions amplified from RNA transcripts were the TCR beta CDR3 regions. HTBI primers were the set used in a first-round RT-PCR of the TCR CDR3. Each CDR3 protein is one row after TCRdb ran MiXCR on the multiplex PCR reads. The data show 250,000 to 400,000 distinct CDR3 sequences, with roughly 15% seen just once and roughly 33% held by the top ten. CDR1 and CDR2 from the germline V gene are LGHDT and YNNKEL (reference sequence). This CDR3 region has 15 residues. Losses at the gene ends were 2 bases for V and 7 bases for J; bases not matched to a gene: 8. The sample holds many counts of this clonotype. Exclusion of patients followed from uncontrolled infection, other autoimmune disease, pregnancy or lactation.

This TCR derives from a middle-aged woman with Graves' ophthalmopathy. The genes are TRBV3-1 and TRBJ1-5; 7 positions agree with TRBD1. Sequencing input: blood. CDR3 nucleotide sequence: TGTGCCAGCAGCCAAACCGGGACAGCGACACAGCCCCAGCATTTT. It yields the protein CASSQTGTATQPQHF.